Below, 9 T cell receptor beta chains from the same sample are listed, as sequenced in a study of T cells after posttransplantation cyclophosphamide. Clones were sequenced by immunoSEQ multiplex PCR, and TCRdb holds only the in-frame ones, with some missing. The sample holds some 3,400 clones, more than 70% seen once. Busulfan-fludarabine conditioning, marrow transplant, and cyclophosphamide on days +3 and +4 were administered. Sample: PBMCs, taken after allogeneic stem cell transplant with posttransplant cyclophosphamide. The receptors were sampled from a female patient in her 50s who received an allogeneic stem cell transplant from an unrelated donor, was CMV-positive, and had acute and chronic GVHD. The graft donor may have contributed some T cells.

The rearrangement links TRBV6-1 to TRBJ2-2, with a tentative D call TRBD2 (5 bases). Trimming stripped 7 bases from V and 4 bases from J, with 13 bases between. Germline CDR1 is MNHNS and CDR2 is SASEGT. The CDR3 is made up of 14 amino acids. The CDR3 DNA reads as TGTGCCAGCATTTCGGGGTCGGTCACCGGGGAGCTGTTTTTT. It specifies CASISGSVTGELFF.

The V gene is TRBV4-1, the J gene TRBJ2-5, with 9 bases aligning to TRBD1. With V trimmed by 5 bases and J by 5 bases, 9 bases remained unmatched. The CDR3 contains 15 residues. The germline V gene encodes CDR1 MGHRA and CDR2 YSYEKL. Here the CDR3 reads CASSVGTGLRETQYF. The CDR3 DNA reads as TGCGCCAGCAGCGTAGGGACAGGGCTTAGGGAGACCCAGTACTTC.

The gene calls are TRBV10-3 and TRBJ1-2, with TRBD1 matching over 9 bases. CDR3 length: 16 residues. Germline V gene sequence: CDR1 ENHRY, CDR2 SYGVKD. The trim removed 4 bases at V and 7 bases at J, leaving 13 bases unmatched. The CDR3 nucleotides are TGTGCCATCAGTGGAGCAAGACAGGGGGGTATCGGTGGCTACACCTTC. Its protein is CAISGARQGGIGGYTF.

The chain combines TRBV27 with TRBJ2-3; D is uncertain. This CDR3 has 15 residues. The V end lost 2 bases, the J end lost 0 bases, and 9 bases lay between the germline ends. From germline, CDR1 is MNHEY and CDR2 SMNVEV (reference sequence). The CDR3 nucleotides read TGTGCCAGCAGTTTAAACGGGTATAGCACAGATACGCAGTATTTT. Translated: CASSLNGYSTDTQYF.

The CDR3 is CASSPKFPTDSYEQYF. The CDR3 nucleotides read TGTGCCAGCTCACCAAAATTCCCTACCGATTCCTACGAGCAGTACTTC. This chain links TRBV18 with TRBJ2-7; D unresolved. The CDR3 runs to 16 residues. Germline-derived CDR1 and CDR2 are KGHSH and LQKENI. V was shortened by 2 bases and J by 1 base, with 15 bases between the two germline ends.

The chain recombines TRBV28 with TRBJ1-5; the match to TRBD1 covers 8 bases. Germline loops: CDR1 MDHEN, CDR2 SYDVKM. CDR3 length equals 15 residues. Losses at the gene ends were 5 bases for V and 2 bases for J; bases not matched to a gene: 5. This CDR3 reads CASSRQGLGNQPQHF. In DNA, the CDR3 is TGTGCCAGCAGTCGACAGGGGCTAGGCAATCAGCCCCAGCATTTT.

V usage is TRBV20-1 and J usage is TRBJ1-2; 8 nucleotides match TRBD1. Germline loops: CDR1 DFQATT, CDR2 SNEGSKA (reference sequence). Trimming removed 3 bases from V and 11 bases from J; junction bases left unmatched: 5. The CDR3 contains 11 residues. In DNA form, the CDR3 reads TGCAGTGCTAGCCGAGGGGACAGGTACACCTTC. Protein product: CSASRGDRYTF.

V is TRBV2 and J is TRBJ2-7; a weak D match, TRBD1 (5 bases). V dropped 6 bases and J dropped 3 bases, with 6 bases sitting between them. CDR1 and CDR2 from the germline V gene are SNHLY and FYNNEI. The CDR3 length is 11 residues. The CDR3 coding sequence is TGTGCCAGCAGCAGGGTCTACGAGCAGTACTTC. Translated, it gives CASSRVYEQYF.

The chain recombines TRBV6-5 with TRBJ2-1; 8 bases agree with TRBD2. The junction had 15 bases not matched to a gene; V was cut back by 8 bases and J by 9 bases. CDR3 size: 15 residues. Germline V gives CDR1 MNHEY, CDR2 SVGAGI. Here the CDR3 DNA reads TGTGCCAGCGCCCGGGTCCCGGGAGGGTACGGTGAGCAGTTCTTC. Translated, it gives CASARVPGGYGEQFF.